This T cell receptor beta chain was identified during a study of T-cell reconstitution after alpha-beta-depleted transplantation in children. Study-wide results and limits: Several hundred expanded graft clones reportedly were the source of alpha-beta T cells about two months after transplant.

This clonotype was seen repeatedly, ten times or more. What it recognizes is unknown. A TCRbeta library incorporating unique molecular identifiers was prepared. TCRdb reprocessed the PCR reads via MiXCR and lists one record per CDR3 protein. The sample holds 250,000 to 300,000 distinct CDR3 sequences, around 10% seen once. The TCR originated in a male patient aged 2-15 years who had a stem cell transplant for chronic granulomatous disease, so the T cells may come from the graft donor. The starting material was peripheral blood, obtained 180 days after TCRalphabeta/CD19-depleted stem cell transplant.

CDR3: CASSLRGGTEQYF. In DNA, the CDR3 is TGTGCCAGCAGCTTACGGGGGGGCACCGAGCAGTACTTC. This chain connects TRBV7-9 to TRBJ2-7; TRBD2 aligns across 8 bases. The V and J ends lost 2 bases and 6 bases, in that order; junction bases with no gene match: 3. The germline V gene encodes CDR1 SEHNR and CDR2 FQNEAQ (reference sequence). This CDR3 has 13 residues.